The 24 T cell receptor beta chains given below trace back to one sample, sequenced in a study of T cell responses to AZD1222 COVID-19 vaccine. Generated by immunoSEQ multiplex PCR, the TCRdb table keeps only in-frame clones and is missing some. The sample holds 95,000 to 110,000 clones, approximately 89% seen once. The sequencing used peripheral blood, collected on day 0 of AZD1222 vaccination. All receptors derive from an adult in good health.

The chain employs TRBV7-2 and TRBJ2-5; TRBD2 agrees at 7 bases. The junction had 4 bases not matched to a gene; V was cut back by 5 bases and J by 1 base. Germline CDR1 is SGHTA and CDR2 is FQGNSA. The CDR3 covers 14 residues. Written as DNA, the CDR3 is TGTGCCAGCAGCCGCGGGGGTACCCAAGAGACCCAGTACTTC. It yields the protein CASSRGGTQETQYF.

This rearrangement joins TRBV2 to TRBJ1-5, with D possibly TRBD1 on 6 matching bases. Trimming cost V 10 bases and J 2 bases, with 18 bases left between them. The CDR3 covers 15 residues. Germline values: CDR1 SNHLY, CDR2 FYNNEI. CDR3 region: CAISTGLGGNQPQHF. DNA for the CDR3: TGTGCCATCTCAACAGGGCTAGGGGGCAATCAGCCCCAGCATTTT.

V and J are TRBV6-5 and TRBJ2-3, with TRBD2 matching over 11 bases. Losses at the gene ends were 8 bases for V and 5 bases for J; bases not matched to a gene: 9. This CDR3 has 15 amino acids. Germline-derived CDR1 and CDR2 are MNHEY and SVGAGI. This chain's CDR3 is CASRNSGGDGDTQYF. Here the CDR3 DNA reads TGTGCCAGCCGAAATAGCGGGGGGGACGGAGATACGCAGTATTTT.

The CDR3 DNA is TGTGCCTGGAGTACGGGCGATACGCAGTATTTT. Its translation is CAWSTGDTQYF. V usage is TRBV30 and J usage is TRBJ2-3; D unresolved. The CDR3 has 11 amino acids. Germline lookup yields CDR1 GTSNPN and CDR2 SVGIG (reference sequence). Trimming shortened V by 2 bases and J by 6 bases, and 6 bases separated the two germline ends.

The chain links TRBV11-3 to TRBJ1-5; D call uncertain. From germline, CDR1 is SGHNT and CDR2 YENEEA. The length of the CDR3 is 15 residues. V lost 0 bases and J 0 bases, leaving 6 bases between the germline ends. For the CDR3, the DNA is TGTGCCAGCAGCTTAGATATATATAGCAATCAGCCCCAGCATTTT. Protein: CASSLDIYSNQPQHF.

This clone was observed a few times. The V and J genes are TRBV5-8 and TRBJ1-5; 11 bases agree with TRBD1. V shed 5 bases and J 5 bases; nucleotides not matched to a gene: 3. Germline V gene data show CDR1 as SGHTS and CDR2 as YDEGEE. The CDR3 covers 14 residues. The CDR3 spells CASRRDRGDQPQHF. The CDR3 DNA is TGTGCCAGCAGACGGGACAGGGGGGATCAGCCCCAGCATTTT.

The CDR3 sequence: CASSYGTGDGGYGYTF. The CDR3 coding sequence is TGTGCCAGCAGTTACGGGACAGGGGACGGCGGCTATGGCTACACCTTC. V is TRBV6-6 and J is TRBJ1-2, with 10 positions matching TRBD1. Germline loops: CDR1 MNHNY, CDR2 SVGAGI (reference sequence). The CDR3 runs 16 residues. J was trimmed by 4 bases and V by 2 bases; bases with no gene match: 7.

The chain recombines TRBV5-6 with TRBJ2-5; 8 positions agree with TRBD2. Unmatched junction bases numbered 6, after V lost 2 bases and J lost 6 bases. CDR1 and CDR2 (germline): SGHDT, YYEEEE. There are 14 residues in the CDR3. The CDR3 sequence is CASSFSGTSKTQYF. Here the CDR3 DNA reads TGTGCCAGCAGCTTCAGCGGGACTAGTAAGACCCAGTACTTC. Full variable domain (rest looked up from reference TRBV5-6 and TRBJ2-5): DAGVTQSPTHLIKTRGQQVTLRCSPKSGHDTVSWYQQALGQGPQFIFQYYEEEERQRGNFPDRFSGHQFPNYSSELNVNALLLGDSALYLCASSFSGTSKTQYFGPGTRLLVL.

In this sample, this clone turned up a few times. The chain uses TRBV5-1 and TRBJ1-2; maybe TRBD1 (6 bases). The CDR3 is 15 amino acids. Germline-derived CDR1 and CDR2 are SGHRS and YFSETQ. Deletions cut 1 base from V and 4 bases from J, with 14 bases between. For the CDR3, the DNA is TGCGCCAGCAGCTTGCGGATCAGGGGAGGCTATGGCTACACCTTC. This translates into CASSLRIRGGYGYTF.

The chain combines TRBV6-5 with TRBJ1-5; 7 nucleotides line up with TRBD1. The CDR3 runs to 13 residues. Looked up from germline, CDR1 is MNHEY and CDR2 is SVGAGI. The V gene end was trimmed by 8 bases and the J gene end by 7 bases; junction bases not matched to a gene: 8. CDR3 sequence: CASGQELRQPQHF. The CDR3 DNA sequence: TGTGCCAGCGGACAGGAGCTAAGACAGCCCCAGCATTTT.

This rearrangement joins TRBV6-5 to TRBJ1-2; 9 bases line up with TRBD1. J was trimmed by 11 bases and V by 7 bases; bases with no gene match: 11. Germline V gives CDR1 MNHEY, CDR2 SVGAGI. The CDR3 runs 13 residues. The CDR3 here is CASNERDRVSYTF. CDR3 bases: TGTGCCAGCAACGAAAGGGACAGGGTGTCATACACCTTC.

This sequence joins TRBV9 and TRBJ1-2; TRBD1 might be the D (6 bases). Germline V gives CDR1 SGDLS, CDR2 YYNGEE. V was pared by 6 bases and J by 2 bases, with 17 bases between. The CDR3 runs to 15 residues. CDR3 sequence: CASTPSGALNYGYTF. The CDR3 nucleotides are TGTGCCAGCACCCCTTCGGGGGCGTTAAACTATGGCTACACCTTC.

The chain recombines TRBV7-2 with TRBJ2-7; 9 positions agree with TRBD2. In germline, CDR1 is SGHTA, CDR2 FQGNSA. The length of the CDR3 is 14 residues. The ends lost 5 bases at V and 3 bases at J; junction bases unmatched: 5. DNA of the CDR3: TGTGCCAGCAGCGCGCTAGCGGGGAACTACGAGCAGTACTTC. Protein product: CASSALAGNYEQYF.

The chain joins TRBV9 to TRBJ1-6, with TRBD1 identical over 10 bases. Per germline, CDR1 SGDLS and CDR2 YYNGEE. V lost 0 bases, J lost 10 bases, and 10 bases stayed unmatched. The CDR3 is made up of 17 amino acids. CDR3 loop: CASSVENVGTGESPLHF. The CDR3 bases are TGTGCCAGCAGCGTAGAAAATGTGGGGACAGGGGAATCACCCCTCCACTTT.

This chain uses TRBV7-2 with TRBJ2-1; TRBD2 aligns across 12 bases. The CDR3 totals 18 residues. CDR1 and CDR2 (germline): SGHTA, FQGNSA. V lost 0 bases and J lost 9; bases outside the gene matches: 12. The CDR3 loop is CASSLAPILAGGSREQFF. The CDR3 DNA is TGTGCCAGCAGCTTAGCCCCTATACTAGCGGGGGGCTCCCGTGAGCAGTTCTTC.

V is TRBV11-3 and J is TRBJ2-7, with TRBD2 identical over 12 bases. The CDR3 extends over 13 amino acids. Trimming at V came to 4 bases and at J to 8 bases, leaving 3 bases not matched to a gene. The germline CDR1 and CDR2 sequences are SGHNT and YENEEA. The CDR3 loop is CASSSLAGGKQYF. In nucleotides, the CDR3 is TGTGCCAGCAGCTCTCTAGCGGGGGGGAAGCAGTACTTC.

The count of this clone is one. The V gene is TRBV3-1 (or the pseudogene TRBV3-2), the J gene TRBJ2-5; possibly TRBD1 for D (6 bases). From germline, CDR1 is LGHDT and CDR2 YNNKEL (reference sequence). This CDR3 spans 14 amino acids. The ends were cut back, 6 bases at V and 4 bases at J, with 15 bases in the middle. The CDR3 nucleotides are TGTGCCAGCAGTCTGGACCCAGGGGCAGAGACCCAGTACTTC. Residues: CASSLDPGAETQYF.

The CDR3, as DNA: TGTGCCAGCAGCCCCCGGGACAGGGGGCGGGATGAGCAGTTCTTC. It encodes CASSPRDRGRDEQFF. The V and J genes are TRBV4-2 and TRBJ2-1, with 12 bases aligning to TRBD1. Germline V gene sequence: CDR1 LGHNA, CDR2 YNFKEQ. The junction had 6 bases not matched to a gene; V was cut back by 4 bases and J by 8 bases. The CDR3 consists of 15 residues.

This clone occurred a few times. The CDR3 reads CASSLNGGNQPQHF. The CDR3 coding sequence is TGTGCCAGCAGTTTGAACGGGGGGAATCAGCCCCAGCATTTT. This chain uses TRBV27 with TRBJ1-5, with a weak D call TRBD1 (5 bases). Germline V lookup: CDR1 MNHEY, CDR2 SMNVEV (reference sequence). Trimming removed 3 bases at V and 4 bases at J, with 10 bases between. This CDR3 region has 14 residues.

The chain combines TRBV29-1 with TRBJ1-1; no reliable D call. V lost 4 bases and J lost 5, with 5 bases in between. The CDR3 contains 10 residues. Per the germline V gene, CDR1 is SQVTM and CDR2 is ANQGSEA. The CDR3 protein is CSVAETEAFF. The DNA for the CDR3 is TGCAGCGTTGCTGAGACTGAAGCTTTCTTT.

The chain links TRBV30 to TRBJ1-3, with 9 bases lining up with TRBD1. Trimming at V came to 4 bases and at J to 0 bases, leaving 19 bases not matched to a gene. CDR1 and CDR2 from the germline V gene are GTSNPN and SVGIG (reference sequence). This CDR3 has 20 residues. The CDR3 loop is CAWTRTGAVSMRISGNTIYF. In DNA, the CDR3 is TGTGCCTGGACACGGACAGGGGCCGTCTCTATGAGGATCTCTGGAAACACCATATATTTT.

The chain links TRBV2 to TRBJ2-2; D perhaps matches TRBD2 (6 bases). Trimming took off 5 bases at V and 7 bases at J, with 14 bases between the two ends. This CDR3 region has 14 residues. Germline V gene data show CDR1 as SNHLY and CDR2 as FYNNEI. The CDR3 reads CASSSRPGLGELFF. In DNA, the CDR3 is TGTGCCAGCAGTTCTAGACCGGGACTCGGGGAGCTGTTTTTT. The full variable domain, in which reference TRBV2 and TRBJ2-2 provide the parts outside the CDR3, is EPEVTQTPSHQVTQMGQEVILRCVPISNHLYFYWYRQILGQKVEFLVSFYNNEISEKSEIFDDQFSVERPDGSNFTLKIRSTKLEDSAMYFCASSSRPGLGELFFGEGSRLTVL.

The J gene is TRBJ2-3, the V gene TRBV7-3, with a possible D match to TRBD2 (6 bases). The CDR3 spans 15 residues. V was pared by 1 base and J by 1 base, with 9 bases between. Germline V CDR1 and CDR2: SGHTA, FQGTGA. DNA of the CDR3: TGTGCCAGCAGCTTAATGGCGGGGCGCACAGATACGCAGTATTTT. Its protein product is CASSLMAGRTDTQYF.

V gene TRBV30 combines with J gene TRBJ1-1; perhaps TRBD1 as D (5 bases). Germline V CDR1 and CDR2: GTSNPN, SVGIG (reference sequence). The CDR3 contains 14 residues. V was pared by 8 bases and J by 3 bases, with 19 bases between. The CDR3 DNA sequence: TGTGCCGGAAGAGGAGGGCTAGGGGACACTGAAGCTTTCTTT. This gives the protein CAGRGGLGDTEAFF.